This T cell receptor (beta chain) was identified during a study of blood T cells in healthy people across ages. Study-level findings and limits: A conclusive naive versus antigen-experienced comparison was prevented by the unsorted PBMCs. It was held that diversity estimates obtained from one million T cells represented underestimates.

The trim removed 6 bases at V and 1 base at J, leaving 5 bases unmatched. The CDR3 spans 14 residues. Per the germline V gene, CDR1 is SNHLY and CDR2 is FYNNEI. There are a few counts of this clonotype. Antigen specificity is unknown. Using a J-beta primer mix together with a sample-barcoded 5' primer, a second PCR was run for roughly 6 to 11 cycles. TCRdb passed the 5' RACE reads through MiXCR, listing each CDR3 protein once. The sample lists some 730,000 distinct CDR3 sequences, roughly 20% occurring once. The V call is TRBV2, the J call TRBJ2-7; 8 bases are a match to TRBD1. The sequence came from an older man in good health. The sequencing input was blood. CDR3 coding DNA: TGTGCCAGCAGGCCGGGACAGGCGTCCTACGAGCAGTACTTC. It translates to CASRPGQASYEQYF.